The rows below give T cell receptor beta chains drawn from one sample of a study of cytomegalovirus exposure and HLA in healthy donors. Sequencing used immunoSEQ multiplex PCR; TCRdb keeps in-frame clones, though not all of them. This table has 150,000 to 180,000 clones, 65% to 75% appearing once. The source material was PBMCs. The receptor source for this set is a man aged 18 to 30 in good health and CMV-seronegative. Each CDR3 is given without its conserved first and last residue. The order of the fields is J gene, V gene, CDR3 protein.

j_call: TRBJ1-5; v_call: TRBV18; cdr3_aa: ASSPTGTGGQPQH
j_call: -; v_call: TRBV5-1; cdr3_aa: ASSLDRQDFAYEQY
j_call: TRBJ2-5; v_call: TRBV13; cdr3_aa: ASSFGLAGGPGETQY
j_call: TRBJ1-1; v_call: TRBV5-1; cdr3_aa: ASSVDSRGEAF
j_call: TRBJ1-5; v_call: TRBV4-1; cdr3_aa: ASSQVGRGYQPQH
j_call: TRBJ2-1; v_call: TRBV9; cdr3_aa: ASSPSGKEDEQF
j_call: TRBJ2-1; v_call: TRBV7-2; cdr3_aa: ASSFLWDRVNEQF
j_call: TRBJ1-2; v_call: TRBV28; cdr3_aa: ASSSTGGGRT
j_call: TRBJ1-1; v_call: TRBV27; cdr3_aa: ASSLGGYMNTEAF
j_call: TRBJ2-1; v_call: TRBV30; cdr3_aa: AWNKRGGGVDEQF
j_call: TRBJ2-5; v_call: TRBV27; cdr3_aa: ASSGSGGPGEETQY
j_call: TRBJ1-3; v_call: TRBV30; cdr3_aa: AWSVIIGTATGNTIY
j_call: TRBJ2-3; v_call: TRBV9; cdr3_aa: ASSARDRGGTDTQY
j_call: TRBJ2-3; v_call: TRBV6-1; cdr3_aa: ASSEGGLSTDTQY
j_call: TRBJ2-1; v_call: TRBV2; cdr3_aa: ASSEALQGEQF
j_call: TRBJ2-1; v_call: TRBV15; cdr3_aa: ATSRPATWGTYNEQF
j_call: TRBJ1-6; v_call: TRBV5-4; cdr3_aa: ASSLDRVGSPLH
j_call: TRBJ1-4; v_call: TRBV7-2; cdr3_aa: ASSSPGRVREKLF
j_call: TRBJ1-2; v_call: TRBV6-5; cdr3_aa: ASSATGNYGYT
j_call: TRBJ2-5; v_call: TRBV11-3; cdr3_aa: ASSLGRDQETQY
j_call: TRBJ1-2; v_call: TRBV18; cdr3_aa: ASSPAGAGGYGYT
j_call: TRBJ2-3; v_call: TRBV7-2; cdr3_aa: ASRRTPSSTDTQY
j_call: TRBJ2-3; v_call: TRBV2; cdr3_aa: ASSDARRGSQY
j_call: TRBJ2-7; v_call: TRBV5-1; cdr3_aa: ASSQWTGNYEQY
j_call: TRBJ1-1; v_call: TRBV11-2; cdr3_aa: ASSTTGGEGTEAF
j_call: TRBJ2-7; v_call: TRBV5-1; cdr3_aa: ASSKVPEGYEQY
j_call: TRBJ2-7; v_call: TRBV7-2; cdr3_aa: ASSLVGTSGGDSYEQY
j_call: TRBJ1-1; v_call: TRBV29-1; cdr3_aa: SVEDLGSWGGNTEAF
j_call: TRBJ2-7; v_call: TRBV2; cdr3_aa: ASTYSSYEQY
j_call: TRBJ2-2; v_call: TRBV11-2; cdr3_aa: ASSLVGVGAGELF
j_call: TRBJ1-6; v_call: TRBV5-1; cdr3_aa: ASSPKTGGGLYSPLH
j_call: TRBJ2-4; v_call: TRBV7-2; cdr3_aa: ASSWTGSERGNIQY
j_call: TRBJ2-1; v_call: TRBV5-1; cdr3_aa: ASSYGTGTTNEQF
j_call: TRBJ1-1; v_call: TRBV5-1; cdr3_aa: ASSLDSNTEAF
j_call: TRBJ1-1; v_call: TRBV18; cdr3_aa: ASSPQGADTEAF
j_call: TRBJ1-2; v_call: TRBV11-2; cdr3_aa: ASSFSTGSGNYGYT
j_call: TRBJ2-7; v_call: TRBV6-5; cdr3_aa: ASTDTNYEQY
j_call: TRBJ1-5; v_call: TRBV18; cdr3_aa: ASSDQDRGYNQPQH
j_call: TRBJ2-5; v_call: TRBV5-6; cdr3_aa: ASSLATGRETQY
j_call: TRBJ2-1; v_call: TRBV9; cdr3_aa: ASSVAGGSYNEQF
j_call: TRBJ1-5; v_call: TRBV5-1; cdr3_aa: ASRAQGLKNQPQH
j_call: TRBJ2-3; v_call: TRBV9; cdr3_aa: ASSLQQGSTDTQY
j_call: TRBJ1-5; v_call: TRBV19; cdr3_aa: ASSASVGVGNQPQH
j_call: TRBJ2-1; v_call: TRBV18; cdr3_aa: ASSPQDSDNEQF
j_call: TRBJ2-7; v_call: TRBV4-3; cdr3_aa: ASSQNYLGQGAREQY
j_call: TRBJ1-5; v_call: TRBV6-5; cdr3_aa: ASRGAGGQPQH
j_call: TRBJ2-7; v_call: TRBV25-1; cdr3_aa: ASSDSTGGEKQY
j_call: TRBJ1-1; v_call: TRBV18; cdr3_aa: ASSQGTGGWYTEAF
j_call: TRBJ2-5; v_call: TRBV5-4; cdr3_aa: ASSTRREGGGAIKETQY
j_call: TRBJ2-2; v_call: TRBV5-1; cdr3_aa: ASSLQGPDTGELF
j_call: TRBJ2-3; v_call: TRBV9; cdr3_aa: ASRAGGSYTDTQY
j_call: TRBJ2-7; v_call: TRBV5-1; cdr3_aa: ASSLWQGGVTPHEQY
j_call: TRBJ1-2; v_call: TRBV4-2; cdr3_aa: ASSQDRLGGSHYGYT